These 12 T cell receptor beta chains were sequenced from one sample in a study of CD8+ T cells in alopecia areata. Treatment meaning: oral pan-JAK inhibitor, 5-10 mg twice daily. Sequencing templates came from extracted RNA that was reverse transcribed into cDNA. The repertoire was sequenced with immunoSEQ multiplex PCR; TCRdb's copy has only in-frame clones and lacks some. The sample consists of roughly 190,000 clones, roughly 70% of them appearing once. Sequencing was performed on CD4+ T cells sorted from blood, taken between weeks 49 and 50, from a patient treated with tofacitinib. All receptors derive from a human donor with alopecia areata.

J is TRBJ1-1 and V is TRBV29-1; D remains unclear. CDR1 is SQVTM, CDR2 ANQGSEA, per germline. CDR3 length: 15 residues. Trimming removed 4 bases from V and 0 bases from J, with 15 bases in between. The CDR3 is CSVGGKAPVNTEAFF. For the CDR3, the DNA is TGCAGCGTTGGGGGAAAGGCACCAGTGAACACTGAAGCTTTCTTT.

V and J are TRBV30 and TRBJ1-2; maybe TRBD1 (6 bases). CDR1 and CDR2 from the germline V gene are GTSNPN and SVGIG (reference sequence). The CDR3 loop spans 15 amino acids. Trimming stripped 0 bases from V and 7 bases from J, with 18 bases between. The CDR3 DNA reads as TGTGCCTGGAGTGTCGGCCAGGGGACGAGGTTTGGCTACACCTTC. Protein product: CAWSVGQGTRFGYTF.

The chain employs TRBV30 and TRBJ1-5, with D perhaps matching TRBD1 (6 bases). Looked up from germline, CDR1 is GTSNPN and CDR2 is SVGIG (reference sequence). Trimming removed 0 bases from V and 6 bases from J, with 15 bases in between. The CDR3 has 15 residues. This CDR3 is CAWSVGDRTTQPQHF. The CDR3 DNA reads as TGTGCCTGGAGTGTCGGTGACAGGACTACTCAGCCCCAGCATTTT. Combining the CDR3 with reference TRBV30 and TRBJ1-5 gives the whole variable domain SQTIHQWPATLVQPVGSPLSLECTVEGTSNPNLYWYRQAAGRGLQLLFYSVGIGQISSEVPQNLSASRPQDRQFILSSKKLLLSDSGFYLCAWSVGDRTTQPQHFGDGTRLSIL.

This chain joins TRBV4-1 and TRBJ2-1; no reliable D call. V lost 1 base and J lost 9, with 7 bases in between. This CDR3 has 12 amino acids. From germline, CDR1 is MGHRA and CDR2 YSYEKL. The CDR3 sequence: CASSQAFSEQFF. DNA for the CDR3: TGCGCCAGCAGCCAAGCATTCAGTGAGCAGTTCTTC.

The chain carries TRBV5-1 and TRBJ2-7; TRBD1 might be the D (6 bases). This CDR3 is built from 15 residues. Germline assignment: CDR1 SGHRS and CDR2 YFSETQ. Trimming took 0 bases from V and 3 from J, leaving 13 bases between them. CDR3 bases: TGCGCCAGCAGCTTGGAAGGGCAGGGGCACTACGAGCAGTACTTC. This sequence encodes CASSLEGQGHYEQYF.

The V gene is TRBV4-3, the J gene TRBJ1-4; D remains unclear. Germline-derived CDR1 and CDR2 are LGHNA and YSLEER. The CDR3 spans 14 residues. V lost 1 base to trimming and J lost 5 bases, with 8 bases between them. The CDR3 coding sequence is TGCGCCAGCAGCCAAGGACACGGGAATGAAAAACTGTTTTTT. Translating it yields CASSQGHGNEKLFF.

The chain has TRBV29-1 and TRBJ2-7; a weak D match, TRBD1 (5 bases). Trimming shortened V by 6 bases and J by 3 bases, and 18 bases separated the two germline ends. The germline gives CDR1 SQVTM, CDR2 ANQGSEA. The CDR3 has 14 amino acids. The CDR3 sequence: CSVHYSTVNYEQYF. The CDR3 DNA is TGCAGCGTCCACTACTCGACAGTCAACTACGAGCAGTACTTC.

The chain combines TRBV27 with TRBJ2-1; the match to TRBD2 covers 9 bases. CDR3 length: 15 residues. V shed 6 bases, J shed 4 bases, and the junction held 7 bases outside the gene matches. The germline V gene encodes CDR1 MNHEY and CDR2 SMNVEV (reference sequence). The CDR3: CASRELAGAYNEQFF. The CDR3, as DNA: TGTGCCAGCAGAGAACTAGCGGGCGCGTACAATGAGCAGTTCTTC.

CDR3 nucleotide sequence: TGTGCCTGGAGTCTACAGGCCAAGAGAATCAACTATGGCTACACCTTC. Protein product: CAWSLQAKRINYGYTF. The chain is built from TRBV30 and TRBJ1-2; tentatively, D is TRBD1 (5 bases). The CDR3 totals 16 residues. V was trimmed by 2 bases and J by 2 bases, leaving 18 bases between them. CDR1 and CDR2 from the germline V gene are GTSNPN and SVGIG (reference sequence).

V is TRBV9 and J is TRBJ1-2, with D tentatively TRBD1 (6 bases). Germline values: CDR1 SGDLS, CDR2 YYNGEE. The CDR3 contains 14 residues. Trimming removed 0 bases at V and 9 bases at J, with 15 bases between. The CDR3 reads CASSVGGHLGSYTF. The CDR3 bases are TGTGCCAGCAGCGTAGGGGGACACCTCGGGAGCTACACCTTC.

The V call is TRBV6-6, the J call TRBJ2-5, with a possible D match to TRBD2 (5 bases). Germline lookup yields CDR1 MNHNY and CDR2 SVGAGI (reference sequence). The V end was cut by 0 bases, the J end by 8 bases, with 7 bases between. The CDR3 runs to 12 residues. As DNA, the CDR3 is TGTGCCAGCAGTTACTCAGGAGGAACCCAGTACTTC. Protein: CASSYSGGTQYF.

The chain combines TRBV6-5 with TRBJ1-6; D perhaps matches TRBD1 (5 bases). Germline CDR1 is MNHEY and CDR2 is SVGAGI. Trimming stripped 6 bases from V and 9 bases from J, with 15 bases between. CDR3 size: 14 residues. CDR3 residues: CASRPRDAASPLHF. The CDR3 coding sequence is TGTGCCAGCAGACCCAGGGATGCGGCTTCACCCCTCCACTTT.